This T cell receptor beta chain was captured in a study of blood T cell repertoires in COVID-19. This clone has a single count. Trimming removed 3 bases from V and 5 bases from J; junction bases left unmatched: 9. The germline V gene has CDR1 LNHDA and CDR2 SQIVND (reference sequence). The CDR3 has 16 amino acids. The table came from immunoSEQ multiplex PCR; TCRdb's copy has only in-frame clones and leaves some out. In the table there are over 200,000 clones, over 75% of which are singletons. Sequencing input: peripheral blood. This TCR derives from a human donor in a cohort sampled during active COVID-19. The V and J genes are TRBV19 and TRBJ2-7; 11 bases are shared with TRBD1. CDR3 loop: CASSIGPGQGGNEQYF. CDR3 bases: TGTGCCAGTAGTATCGGCCCGGGACAGGGGGGGAACGAGCAGTACTTC. The variable domain in full, with the rest retrieved from reference TRBV19 and TRBJ2-7, is DGGITQSPKYLFRKEGQNVTLSCEQNLNHDAMYWYRQDPGQGLRLIYYSQIVNDFQKGDIAEGYSVSREKKESFPLTVTSAQKNPTAFYLCASSIGPGQGGNEQYFGPGTRLTVT.